This TCR beta chain was sequenced in a study of T cells in Graves' hyperthyroidism and ophthalmopathy. Study-level points and caveats: Stable hyperthyroidism and ophthalmopathy were separated using 13 V-J signatures. In blood, most of the thyroid clonotypes expanded above 0.001 were also present.

Exclusion followed for patients with uncontrolled infection, other autoimmune disease, pregnancy or lactation. The blood sample dates from first hyperthyroidism diagnosis, preceding any ophthalmopathy symptoms. Only a few counts were recorded for this clonotype. Its antigen is currently unknown. TCR beta CDR3 regions were amplified from RNA transcripts. TCR CDR3 regions were first amplified by RT-PCR with HTBI primers. In TCRdb, the multiplex PCR reads were re-called with MiXCR into one record per CDR3 protein. The repertoire holds around 700,000 distinct CDR3 sequences, with approximately 19% as singletons. This CDR3 is built from 15 residues. Per the germline V gene, CDR1 is GTSNPN and CDR2 is SVGIG (reference sequence). Deletions cut 0 bases from V and 7 bases from J, with 16 bases between.

Sequences were obtained from blood. The chain is built from TRBV30 and TRBJ1-5; TRBD1 might be the D (6 bases). The sequence was obtained from a woman between 50 and 59 years old with Graves' hyperthyroidism that later progressed to Graves' ophthalmopathy. CDR3 DNA sequence: TGTGCCTGGAGTGTACCGGGGGCTCGGGGGCAGCCCCAGCATTTT. Translating it yields CAWSVPGARGQPQHF.